A selection of T cell receptor beta chains follows, all from one sample in a study of T-cell reconstitution after alpha-beta-depleted transplantation in children. In TCRdb, the PCR reads were re-called with MiXCR into one record per CDR3 protein. The sample shows some 350,000 distinct CDR3 sequences, around 10% of them seen only once. Material: PBMCs from the stem cell graft donor, obtained from the stem cell graft. Source of these receptors: a human donor who donated a stem cell graft to a child with acute lymphoblastic leukemia. Both conserved end residues are part of each CDR3. The D gene is left open where the match is weak. The size field is filled for only some rows; it gives once, few, many or a size class.

j_gene	abundance	d_gene	v_gene	CDR3nt	CDR3aa
TRBJ2-7	many	-	TRBV3-1	TGTGCCAGCAGCCAGAGGGCCAGGGAGCAGTACTTC	CASSQRAREQYF
TRBJ2-2	many	TRBD2	TRBV27	TGTGCCAGCGCTGGGACTAGCGGGATGACCGGGGAGCTGTTTTTT	CASAGTSGMTGELFF
TRBJ1-6	few	TRBD1	TRBV7-9	TGTGCCAGCAGGATAGGTGTCGCAGGGGGTAGTAATTCACCCCTCCACTTT	CASRIGVAGGSNSPLHF
TRBJ2-3	many	TRBD2	TRBV5-1	TGCGCCAGCAGCCTTGGACTAGCGGAAGATACGCAGTATTTT	CASSLGLAEDTQYF
TRBJ1-2	many	TRBD1	TRBV7-2	TGTGCCAGCAGCTTAGCGGGACAGGCGTCTTACGGCTACACCTTC	CASSLAGQASYGYTF
TRBJ2-7	few	-	TRBV4-1	TGCGCCAGCAGCTTGCAAGAAACAGGGCGAGAGCAGTACTTC	CASSLQETGREQYF
TRBJ2-7	-	-	TRBV11-2	TGTGCCAGCAGCTTAGAAGTCGGCTACCCTGCAACCTACGAGCAGTACTTC	CASSLEVGYPATYEQYF
TRBJ2-5	-	TRBD2	TRBV13	TGTGCCAGCAGCTTAGCGGTGCTAGCGGGAGTTGGGGGACAAGAGACCCAGTACTTC	CASSLAVLAGVGGQETQYF
TRBJ1-2	few	-	TRBV12-3/TRBV12-4	TGTGCCAGCAGTTTAGGTTTCCGCGTTGGGGACTATGGCTACACCTTC	CASSLGFRVGDYGYTF
TRBJ2-4	many	TRBD1	TRBV5-5	TGTGCCAGCAGCTCAATTAGACAGGGGCTAGCCAAAAACATTCAGTACTTC	CASSSIRQGLAKNIQYF
TRBJ2-7	few	-	TRBV6-2/TRBV6-3	TGTGCCAGCAGTTACGGTGGACACTACGAGCAGTACTTC	CASSYGGHYEQYF
TRBJ2-7	-	TRBD1	TRBV2	TGTGCCAGCACTGAAGATGGGGACAGGTCCTACGAGCAGTACTTC	CASTEDGDRSYEQYF
TRBJ2-3	few	-	TRBV15	TGTGCCACCAGCGCAGGGAGCACAGATACGCAGTATTTT	CATSAGSTDTQYF
TRBJ2-1	few	TRBD2	TRBV4-3	TGCGCCAGCAGCCAAGGATCGGGGGGATACAATGAGCAGTTCTTC	CASSQGSGGYNEQFF
TRBJ1-2	few	-	TRBV12-3/TRBV12-4	TGTGCCAGCAGTTCCCACTGGAACGACGGCTACACCTTC	CASSSHWNDGYTF
TRBJ2-3	many	-	TRBV6-2/TRBV6-3	TGTGCCAGCAGTTACCCACAACCTGTGGATACGCAGTATTTT	CASSYPQPVDTQYF
TRBJ1-5	-	-	TRBV19	TGTGCCAGTAGTATGGAGGGGACGCTAAGCAATCAGCCCCAGCATTTT	CASSMEGTLSNQPQHF
TRBJ2-7	-	-	TRBV7-2	TGTGCCAGCAGCTTAGCGCGCAAGCAGTACTTC	CASSLARKQYF
TRBJ2-2	many	-	TRBV29-1	TGCAGCGTTCCTAGCAGGAACACCGGGGAGCTGTTTTTT	CSVPSRNTGELFF
TRBJ2-6	-	TRBD1	TRBV4-3	TGCGCCAGCAGCCAAGCGGGACAGGGATACTCTGGGGCCAACGTCCTGACTTTC	CASSQAGQGYSGANVLTF